This T cell receptor (beta chain) derives from a study of T-cell reconstitution after alpha-beta-depleted transplantation in children. The library targeted TCRbeta and was prepared with unique molecular identifiers. MiXCR, applied by TCRdb to the PCR reads, yields one record per CDR3 protein. The sample records tens of thousands of distinct CDR3 sequences, around 18% being singletons. CDR1 and CDR2 from the germline V gene are LGHNA and YNFKEQ. V was shortened by 1 base and J by 3 bases, with 19 bases between the two germline ends. CDR3 length equals 17 residues. The V and J genes are TRBV4-2 and TRBJ2-7, with D perhaps being TRBD1 or TRBD2 (5 bases each). This sequence originates from a male patient aged 2-15 years who had a stem cell transplant for acute lymphoblastic leukemia, so the T cells may come from the graft donor. Source: PBMCs, mostly from graft donor cells, taken 360 days after TCRalphabeta/CD19-depleted stem cell transplant. CDR3: CASSQVKGTLKNYEQYF. CDR3 DNA sequence: TGTGCCAGCAGCCAAGTCAAAGGGACCCTCAAAAACTACGAGCAGTACTTC.